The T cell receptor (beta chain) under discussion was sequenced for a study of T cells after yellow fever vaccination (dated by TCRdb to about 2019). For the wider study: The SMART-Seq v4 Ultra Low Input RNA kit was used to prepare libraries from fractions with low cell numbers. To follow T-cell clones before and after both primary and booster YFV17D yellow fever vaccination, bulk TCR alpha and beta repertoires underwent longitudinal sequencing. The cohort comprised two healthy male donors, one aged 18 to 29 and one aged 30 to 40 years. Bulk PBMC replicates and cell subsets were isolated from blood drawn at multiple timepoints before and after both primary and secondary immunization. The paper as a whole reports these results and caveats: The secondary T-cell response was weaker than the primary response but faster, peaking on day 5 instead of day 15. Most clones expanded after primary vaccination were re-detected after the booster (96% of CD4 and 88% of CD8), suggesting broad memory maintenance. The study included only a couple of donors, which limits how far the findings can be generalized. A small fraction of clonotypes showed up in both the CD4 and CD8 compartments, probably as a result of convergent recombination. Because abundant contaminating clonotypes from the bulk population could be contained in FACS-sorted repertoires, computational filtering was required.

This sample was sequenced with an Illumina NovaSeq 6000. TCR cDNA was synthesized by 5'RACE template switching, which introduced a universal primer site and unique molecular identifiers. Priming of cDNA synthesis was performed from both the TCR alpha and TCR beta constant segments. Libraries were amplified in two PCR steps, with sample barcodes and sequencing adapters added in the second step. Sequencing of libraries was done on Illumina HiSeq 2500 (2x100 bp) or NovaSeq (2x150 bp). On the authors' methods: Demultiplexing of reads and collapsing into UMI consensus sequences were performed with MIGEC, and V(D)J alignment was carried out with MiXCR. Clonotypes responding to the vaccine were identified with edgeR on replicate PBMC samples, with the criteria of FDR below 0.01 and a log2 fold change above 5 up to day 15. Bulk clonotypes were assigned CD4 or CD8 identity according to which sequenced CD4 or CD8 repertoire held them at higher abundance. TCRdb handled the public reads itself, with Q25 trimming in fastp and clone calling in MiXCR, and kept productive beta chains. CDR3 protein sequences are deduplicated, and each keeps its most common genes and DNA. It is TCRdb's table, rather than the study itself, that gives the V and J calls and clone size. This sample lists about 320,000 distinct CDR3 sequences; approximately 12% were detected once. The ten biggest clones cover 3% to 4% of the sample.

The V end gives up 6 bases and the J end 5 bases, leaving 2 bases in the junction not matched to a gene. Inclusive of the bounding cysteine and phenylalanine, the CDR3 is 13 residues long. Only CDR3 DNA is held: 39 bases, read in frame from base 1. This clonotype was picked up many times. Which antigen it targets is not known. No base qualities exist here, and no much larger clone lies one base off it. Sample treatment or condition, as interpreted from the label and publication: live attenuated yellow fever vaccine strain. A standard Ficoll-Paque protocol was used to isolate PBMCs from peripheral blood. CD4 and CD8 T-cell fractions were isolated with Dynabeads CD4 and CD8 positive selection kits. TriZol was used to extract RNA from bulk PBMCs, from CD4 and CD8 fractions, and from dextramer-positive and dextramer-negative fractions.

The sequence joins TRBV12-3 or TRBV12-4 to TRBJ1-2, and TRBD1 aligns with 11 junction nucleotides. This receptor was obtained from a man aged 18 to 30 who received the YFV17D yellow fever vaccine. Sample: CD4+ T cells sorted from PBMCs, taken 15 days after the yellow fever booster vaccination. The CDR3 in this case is CASSGQGAYGYTF. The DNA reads TGTGCCAGCAGCGGACAGGGGGCGTATGGCTACACCTTC.